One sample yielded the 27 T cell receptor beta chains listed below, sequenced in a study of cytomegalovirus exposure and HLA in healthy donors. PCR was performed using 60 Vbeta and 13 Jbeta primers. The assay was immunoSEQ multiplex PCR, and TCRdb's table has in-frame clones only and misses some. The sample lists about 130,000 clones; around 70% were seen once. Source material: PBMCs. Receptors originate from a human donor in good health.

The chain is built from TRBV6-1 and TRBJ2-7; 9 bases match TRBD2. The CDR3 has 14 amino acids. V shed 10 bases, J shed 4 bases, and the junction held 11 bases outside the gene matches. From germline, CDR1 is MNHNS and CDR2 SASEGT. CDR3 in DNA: TGTGCCACCGACAACCTAGCGGGACCTTACGAGCAGTACTTC. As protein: CATDNLAGPYEQYF.

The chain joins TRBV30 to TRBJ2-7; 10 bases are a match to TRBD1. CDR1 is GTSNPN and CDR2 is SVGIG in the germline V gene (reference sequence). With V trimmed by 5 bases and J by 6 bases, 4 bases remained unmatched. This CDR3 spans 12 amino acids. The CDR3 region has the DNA TGTGCCTGGCAGACAGGGGGCTTCGAGCAGTACTTC. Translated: CAWQTGGFEQYF.

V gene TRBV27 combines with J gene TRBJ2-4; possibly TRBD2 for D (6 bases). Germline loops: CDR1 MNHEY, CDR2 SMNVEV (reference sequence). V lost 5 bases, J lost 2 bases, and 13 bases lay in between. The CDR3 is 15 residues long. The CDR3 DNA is TGTGCCAGCAGTCAACGACTAGTTTCCAAAAACATTCAGTACTTC. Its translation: CASSQRLVSKNIQYF.

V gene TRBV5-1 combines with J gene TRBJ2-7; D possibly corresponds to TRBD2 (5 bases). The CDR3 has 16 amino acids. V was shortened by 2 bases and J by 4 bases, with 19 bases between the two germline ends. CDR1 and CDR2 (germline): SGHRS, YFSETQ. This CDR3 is CASSFGSQLSGYEQYF. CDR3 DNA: TGCGCCAGCAGCTTCGGGTCCCAACTATCGGGGTACGAGCAGTACTTC.

The CDR3 spells CASSLAWGSGYGYTF. CDR3 bases: TGTGCCAGCAGCCTCGCATGGGGCTCTGGCTATGGCTACACCTTC. The chain uses TRBV4-2 and TRBJ1-2; possibly TRBD1 for D (5 bases). The CDR3 is 15 amino acids. Germline assignment: CDR1 LGHNA and CDR2 YNFKEQ. V lost 4 bases and J 4 bases, leaving 16 bases between the germline ends.

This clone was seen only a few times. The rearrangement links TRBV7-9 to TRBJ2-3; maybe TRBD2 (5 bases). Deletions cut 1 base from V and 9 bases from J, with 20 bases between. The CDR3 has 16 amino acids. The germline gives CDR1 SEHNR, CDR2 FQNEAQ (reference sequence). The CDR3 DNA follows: TGTGCCAGCAGCTTAGTCGGTCAGGCGGCAGGAGGAACGCAGTATTTT. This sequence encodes CASSLVGQAAGGTQYF.

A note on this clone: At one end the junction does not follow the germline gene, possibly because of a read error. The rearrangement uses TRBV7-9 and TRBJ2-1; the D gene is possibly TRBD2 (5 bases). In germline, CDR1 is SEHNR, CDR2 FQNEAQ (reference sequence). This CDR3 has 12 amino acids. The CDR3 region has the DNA TGTTCCAGCAGCTTAAGCGGCAATGAGCAGTTCTTC. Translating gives CSSSLSGNEQFF. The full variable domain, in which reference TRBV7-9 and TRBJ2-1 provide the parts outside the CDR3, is DTGVSQNPRHKITKRGQNVTFRCDPISEHNRLYWYRQTLGQGPEFLTYFQNEAQLEKSRLLSDRFSAERPKGSFSTLEIQRTEQGDSAMYLCSSSLSGNEQFFGPGTRLTVL.

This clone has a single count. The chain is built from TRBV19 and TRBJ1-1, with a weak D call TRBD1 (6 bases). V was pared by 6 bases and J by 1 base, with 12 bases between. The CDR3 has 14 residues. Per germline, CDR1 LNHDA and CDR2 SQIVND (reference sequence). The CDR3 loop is CASSRQDRNTEAFF. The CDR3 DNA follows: TGTGCCAGTAGCCGCCAGGACAGGAACACTGAAGCTTTCTTT.

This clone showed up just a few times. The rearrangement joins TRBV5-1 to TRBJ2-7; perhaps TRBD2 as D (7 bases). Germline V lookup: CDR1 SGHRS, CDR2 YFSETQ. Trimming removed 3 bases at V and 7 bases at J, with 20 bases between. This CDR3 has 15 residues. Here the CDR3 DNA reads TGCGCCAGCAGCTCCCAGGGGACCCCGGGGGGAGAGCAGTACTTC. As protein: CASSSQGTPGGEQYF. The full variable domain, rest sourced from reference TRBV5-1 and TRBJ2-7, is KAGVTQTPRYLIKTRGQQVTLSCSPISGHRSVSWYQQTPGQGLQFLFEYFSETQRNKGNFPGRFSGRQFSNSRSEMNVSTLELGDSALYLCASSSQGTPGGEQYFGPGTRLTVT.

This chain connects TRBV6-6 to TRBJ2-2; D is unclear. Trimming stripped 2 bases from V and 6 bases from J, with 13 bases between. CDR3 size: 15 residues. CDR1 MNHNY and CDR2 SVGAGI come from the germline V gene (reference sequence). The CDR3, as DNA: TGTGCCAGCAGTTACAATCCCCACTCGGCCGGGGAGCTGTTTTTT. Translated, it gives CASSYNPHSAGELFF.

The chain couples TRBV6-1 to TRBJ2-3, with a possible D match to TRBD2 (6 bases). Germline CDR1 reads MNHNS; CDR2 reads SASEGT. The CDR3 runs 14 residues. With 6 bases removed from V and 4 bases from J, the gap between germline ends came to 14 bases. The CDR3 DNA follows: TGTGCCAGCAGGGACTATCACCGACCAGATACGCAGTATTTT. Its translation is CASRDYHRPDTQYF.

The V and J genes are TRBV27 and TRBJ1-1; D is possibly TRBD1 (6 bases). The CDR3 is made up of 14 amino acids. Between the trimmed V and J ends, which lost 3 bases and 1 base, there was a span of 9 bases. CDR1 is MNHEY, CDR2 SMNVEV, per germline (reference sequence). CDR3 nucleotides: TGTGCCAGCAGTTTCCGGGACAAGAACACTGAAGCTTTCTTT. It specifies CASSFRDKNTEAFF.

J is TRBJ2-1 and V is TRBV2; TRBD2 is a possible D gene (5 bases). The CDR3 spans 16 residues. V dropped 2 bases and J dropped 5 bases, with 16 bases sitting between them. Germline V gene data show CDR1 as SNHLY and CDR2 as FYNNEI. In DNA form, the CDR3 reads TGTGCCAGCAGTGAACGCGGGCGGCCGAGAGACAATGAGCAGTTCTTC. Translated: CASSERGRPRDNEQFF.

CDR3 bases: TGTGCCAGTAGTATCTGGGGGGGCCGTCAGCCCCAGCATTTT. This gives the protein CASSIWGGRQPQHF. This chain connects TRBV19 to TRBJ1-5, with a weak D call TRBD1 (6 bases). This CDR3 region has 14 residues. Germline CDR1 and CDR2: LNHDA and SQIVND (reference sequence). Trimming pared 3 bases from V and 6 bases from J, leaving 12 bases between.

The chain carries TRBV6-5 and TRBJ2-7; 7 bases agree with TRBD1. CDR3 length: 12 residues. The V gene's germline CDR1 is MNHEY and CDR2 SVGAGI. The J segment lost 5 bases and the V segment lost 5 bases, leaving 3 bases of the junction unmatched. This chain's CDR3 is CASSNDRDEQYF. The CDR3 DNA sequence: TGTGCCAGCAGTAACGACAGGGACGAGCAGTACTTC.

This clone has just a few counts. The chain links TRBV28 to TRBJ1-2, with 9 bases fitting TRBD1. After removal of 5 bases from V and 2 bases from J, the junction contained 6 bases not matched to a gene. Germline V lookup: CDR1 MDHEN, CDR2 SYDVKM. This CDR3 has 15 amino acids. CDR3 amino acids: CASSLPGTGNYGYTF. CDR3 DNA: TGTGCCAGCAGTCTACCCGGGACAGGGAACTATGGCTACACCTTC.

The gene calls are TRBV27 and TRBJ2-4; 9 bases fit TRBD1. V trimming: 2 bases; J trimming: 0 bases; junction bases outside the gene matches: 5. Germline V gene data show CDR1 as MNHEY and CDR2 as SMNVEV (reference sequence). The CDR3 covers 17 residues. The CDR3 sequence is CASSLGTGKLAKNIQYF. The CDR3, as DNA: TGTGCCAGCAGTTTAGGGACAGGGAAACTAGCCAAAAACATTCAGTACTTC.

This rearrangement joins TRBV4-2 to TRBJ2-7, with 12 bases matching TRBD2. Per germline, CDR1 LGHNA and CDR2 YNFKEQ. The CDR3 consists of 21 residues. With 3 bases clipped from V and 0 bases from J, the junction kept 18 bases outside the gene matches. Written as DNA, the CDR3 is TGTGCCAGCAGCCAGCAAAGGCCCTCGGGACTAGCGGGTATCAACTCCTACGAGCAGTACTTC. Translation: CASSQQRPSGLAGINSYEQYF.

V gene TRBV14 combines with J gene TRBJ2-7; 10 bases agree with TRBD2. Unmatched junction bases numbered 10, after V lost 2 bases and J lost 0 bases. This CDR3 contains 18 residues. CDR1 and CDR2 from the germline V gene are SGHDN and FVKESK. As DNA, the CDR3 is TGTGCCAGCAGCCAAACCCTAGCGGGAGCTTGGGTCTCCTACGAGCAGTACTTC. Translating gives CASSQTLAGAWVSYEQYF.

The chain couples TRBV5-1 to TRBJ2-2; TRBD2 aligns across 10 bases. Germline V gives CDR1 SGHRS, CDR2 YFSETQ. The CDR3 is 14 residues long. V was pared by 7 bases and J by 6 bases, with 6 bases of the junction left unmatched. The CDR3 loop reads CASSPSGRPGELFF. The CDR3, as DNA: TGCGCCAGCTCCCCTAGCGGGAGACCCGGGGAGCTGTTTTTT.

The CDR3 spells CASSLNRGGDTQYF. CDR3 bases: TGTGCCAGCAGCTTGAACAGGGGCGGGGATACGCAGTATTTT. J is TRBJ2-3 and V is TRBV7-6; TRBD1 matches at 7 bases. The CDR3 has 14 residues. V lost 3 bases to trimming and J lost 6 bases; unmatched junction nucleotides: 6. Per the germline V gene, CDR1 is SGHVS and CDR2 is FNYEAQ.

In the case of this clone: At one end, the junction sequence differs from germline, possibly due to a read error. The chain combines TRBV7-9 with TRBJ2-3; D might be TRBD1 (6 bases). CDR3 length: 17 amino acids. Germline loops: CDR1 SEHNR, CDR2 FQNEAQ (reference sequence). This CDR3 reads CSSSFGAAGYREDTQYF. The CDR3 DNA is TGTTCCAGCAGCTTTGGGGCGGCAGGATACAGGGAAGATACGCAGTATTTT. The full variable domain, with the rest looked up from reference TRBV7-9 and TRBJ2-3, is DTGVSQNPRHKITKRGQNVTFRCDPISEHNRLYWYRQTLGQGPEFLTYFQNEAQLEKSRLLSDRFSAERPKGSFSTLEIQRTEQGDSAMYLCSSSFGAAGYREDTQYFGPGTRLTVL.

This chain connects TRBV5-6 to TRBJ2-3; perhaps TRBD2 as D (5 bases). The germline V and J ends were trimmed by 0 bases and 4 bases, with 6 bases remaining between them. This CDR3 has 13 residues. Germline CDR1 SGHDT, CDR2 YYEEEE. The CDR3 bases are TGTGCCAGCAGCTTGGGGGAGTCAGATACGCAGTATTTT. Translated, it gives CASSLGESDTQYF.

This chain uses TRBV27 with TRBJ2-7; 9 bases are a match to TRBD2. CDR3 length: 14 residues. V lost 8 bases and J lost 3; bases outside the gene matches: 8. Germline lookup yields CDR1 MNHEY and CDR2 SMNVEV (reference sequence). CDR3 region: CASAGLASDYEQYF. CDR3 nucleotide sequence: TGTGCCAGCGCGGGACTAGCATCCGACTACGAGCAGTACTTC.

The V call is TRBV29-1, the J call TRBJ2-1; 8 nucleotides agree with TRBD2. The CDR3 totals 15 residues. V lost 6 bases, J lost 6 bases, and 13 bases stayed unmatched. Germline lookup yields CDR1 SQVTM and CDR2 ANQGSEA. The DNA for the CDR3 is TGCAGCGTACTAGAGCGGGGGTCGCTCCTCAATGAGCAGTTCTTC. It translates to CSVLERGSLLNEQFF.

The CDR3 region has the DNA TGTGCCAGCAGTTACTTCATTAGTAGCAATCAGCCCCAGCATTTT. Translating gives CASSYFISSNQPQHF. The rearrangement joins TRBV6-6 to TRBJ1-5; D is undetermined. V shed 1 base and J shed 0 bases, with 7 bases lying between them. This CDR3 region has 15 residues. Germline V gives CDR1 MNHNY, CDR2 SVGAGI (reference sequence).

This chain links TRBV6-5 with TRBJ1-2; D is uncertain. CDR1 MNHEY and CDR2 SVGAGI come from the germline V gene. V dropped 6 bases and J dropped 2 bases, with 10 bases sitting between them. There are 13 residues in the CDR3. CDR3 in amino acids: CASSPQVNYGYTF. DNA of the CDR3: TGTGCCAGCAGCCCCCAGGTGAACTATGGCTACACCTTC.